This T cell receptor beta chain was obtained from a study of neurological immune-mediated disorders. The study's findings and limits: In HTLV-1-associated myelopathy, TCR clonal expansion was greatest, and in multiple sclerosis it was least, below healthy controls.

TCRdb used MiXCR to reprocess the 5' RACE reads, holding one entry per CDR3 protein. The data show under 80,000 distinct CDR3 sequences, with about 14% seen just once and roughly 6.8% held by the top ten. This clonotype was found many times. What it binds is not known. Trimming cost V 1 base and J 5 bases, with 9 bases left between them. The germline V gene has CDR1 SGHRS and CDR2 YFSETQ. This CDR3 region has 13 residues. The sequence derives from a woman aged 50 to 65 in good health. The sample taken for sequencing was PBMCs. The J gene is TRBJ2-5, the V gene TRBV5-1, with D tentatively TRBD2 (5 bases). CDR3 sequence (DNA): TGCGCCAGCAGCTTGTCGGGGAGTGAGACCCAGTACTTC. Its translation is CASSLSGSETQYF.